This TCR beta chain was recorded in a study of response to subunit inactivated influenza vaccine. The sample holds many counts of this clonotype. TCRdb itself ran the RT-PCR reads through MiXCR, one entry per CDR3 protein. The sample gives hundreds of thousands of distinct CDR3 sequences, approximately 12% of which show up once; 10% is in the top ten. Trimming shortened V by 5 bases and J by 8 bases, and 19 bases separated the two germline ends. The CDR3 loop spans 14 amino acids. The material was PBMCs from blood, obtained on the day of vaccination. The genes are TRBV12-3 or TRBV12-4 and TRBJ2-7, with D tentatively TRBD2 (6 bases). This TCR was recovered from a man aged 50 to 60 who received an inactivated influenza vaccine. The CDR3 region has the DNA TGTGCCAGCAGTCCGATAGCGGTGGGAGGCAAGCAGTACTTC. This translates into CASSPIAVGGKQYF.